This T cell receptor beta chain derives from a study of T cell responses to AZD1222 COVID-19 vaccine. Study-wide points: Just six AZD1222 recipients were seropositive at baseline. Donors were mostly white British, more females; clonal diversity possibly underestimated. In the spike-specific TCR repertoire, nearly half reportedly target unmutated variant regions. Vaccination with two AZD1222 doses was followed by a rise in Spike-specific TCR breadth and depth.

The CDR3 runs 13 residues. Germline V gene lookup returns CDR1 MDHEN and CDR2 SYDVKM. Sequencing used immunoSEQ multiplex PCR; TCRdb keeps in-frame clones, though not all of them. The table includes fewer than 250,000 clones, just over 90% detected once. A note on this clone: No antigen is known for it. One junction end disagrees with the germline gene, perhaps due to a read error.

The sequence came from an adult in good health. The sequenced sample was peripheral blood, obtained on day 0 of MenACWY control vaccination. The chain couples TRBV28 to TRBJ1-4; perhaps TRBD1 as D (5 bases). CDR3: CASSPETGTRCIF. CDR3 nucleotides: TGTGCCAGCAGTCCCGAGACCGGGACTCGATGCATTTTT.